This T cell receptor beta chain was captured by sequencing in a study of Ad26.COV2.S vaccination and SARS-CoV-2 variants. TCRdb's table, derived via immunoSEQ multiplex PCR, lists solely in-frame clones and lacks some. The table has over 110,000 clones, roughly 88% seen once. Study-level points and caveats: Vaccine and placebo recipients had similar non-spike TCR breadth. Spike-specific TCR breadth in vaccine recipients exceeded that seen in placebo recipients. From the TCR breadth and depth analyses, total T cell responses may have been underestimated. Reports say spike-specific CD8+ and CD4+ T cell responses covered substantial breadth after vaccination.

With respect to this clone: Its antigen remains unidentified.

The CDR3 length is 15 residues. The V gene's germline CDR1 is SGDLS and CDR2 YYNGEE. V was trimmed by 4 bases and J by 1 base, leaving 12 bases between them. Sequenced here: peripheral blood, sampled after recovery from COVID-19. The TCR originated in a human donor who had recovered from COVID-19. V is TRBV9 and J is TRBJ2-1; no definite D call. As DNA, the CDR3 is TGTGCCAGCAGCCCGTTAGGGCAGTCCTACAATGAGCAGTTCTTC. As protein: CASSPLGQSYNEQFF.